This T cell receptor (beta chain) stems from a study of T-cell memory formation after mild COVID-19. Study observations and caveats: Contracting clones localized mainly to CM and EM when CD4+ and mainly to EMRA when CD8+. Pre-infection memory harbored some responding clones, suggesting cross-reactive memory joined. There was a balanced CD4/CD8 profile in clones contracting day 15 to 85, and later expanders leaned CD4+.

This clonotype was seen a handful of times. As yet, its antigen is unknown. It was 5'RACE with constant-segment primers that produced the TCR alpha and TCR beta cDNA libraries, which carried sample barcodes and UMIs. Each CDR3 protein is one row after TCRdb ran MiXCR on the 5' RACE reads. The sample contains a few hundred thousand distinct CDR3 sequences, 15% to 20% of which appear only once. The receptor's source is a man between 18 and 29 years old who had mild COVID-19 (a few samples of this study predate the infection). Cell type and time point are not known. Sequenced: PBMCs or a T cell subset sorted from them (not recorded which).

CDR3 bases: TGTGCCAGCAGTTTAGCGCATGGAAAAGAGAACAATGAGCAGTTCTTC. This sequence encodes CASSLAHGKENNEQFF. The chain is built from TRBV12-3 or TRBV12-4 and TRBJ2-1; D uncertain. The CDR3 consists of 16 residues. Trimming cost V 0 bases and J 5 bases, with 14 bases left between them.